A selection of T cell receptor beta chains follows, all from one sample in a study of glioma-infiltrating T cells after dendritic cell vaccination. Assay: immunoSEQ multiplex PCR; the TCRdb copy retains only in-frame clones and omits some. The sample includes about 110,000 clones, roughly 90% of them seen just once. The material sequenced was blood, taken after dendritic cell vaccination. These TCRs come from a human donor with glioblastoma. Both conserved end residues are part of each CDR3. The order of the fields is D gene, J gene, clone size, V gene, CDR3 DNA, CDR3 protein. The D gene is left open where the match is weak. Only some rows state a clone size, as once, few, many or a class for expanded clones.

d_gene: TRBD2
j_gene: TRBJ2-1
abundance: .
v_gene: TRBV6-4
CDR3nt: TGTGCCAGCAGTGCCTCGTACGGGGGGTACAATGAGCAGTTCTTC
CDR3aa: CASSASYGGYNEQFF

d_gene: .
j_gene: TRBJ2-1
abundance: .
v_gene: TRBV6-5
CDR3nt: TGTGCCAGCACCTACGGGGACTACAATGAGCAGTTCTTC
CDR3aa: CASTYGDYNEQFF

d_gene: .
j_gene: TRBJ1-5
abundance: .
v_gene: TRBV18
CDR3nt: TGTGCCAGCTCACCCGGTTTTCAGCCCCAGCATTTT
CDR3aa: CASSPGFQPQHF

d_gene: .
j_gene: TRBJ1-5
abundance: .
v_gene: TRBV6-5
CDR3nt: TGTGCCAGCAGTCCCCTCGGGGATAGCAATCAGCCCCAGCATTTT
CDR3aa: CASSPLGDSNQPQHF

d_gene: TRBD2
j_gene: TRBJ2-2
abundance: once
v_gene: TRBV5-1
CDR3nt: TGCGCCAGCAGCTTGGGGACTAGAGGCGCCGGGGAGCTGTTTTTT
CDR3aa: CASSLGTRGAGELFF

d_gene: .
j_gene: TRBJ2-3
abundance: .
v_gene: TRBV5-1
CDR3nt: TGCGCCAGCAGCTTGGGCAGGGATGGGGCAGATACGCAGTATTTT
CDR3aa: CASSLGRDGADTQYF

d_gene: TRBD2
j_gene: TRBJ2-3
abundance: few
v_gene: TRBV6-1
CDR3nt: TGTGCCAGCAGTGATTCGACTAGCGGGGTTACGCAGTATTTT
CDR3aa: CASSDSTSGVTQYF

d_gene: .
j_gene: TRBJ2-7
abundance: .
v_gene: TRBV5-1
CDR3nt: TGCGCCAGCAGCTTGTCGGATCCTAGCTCCTACGAGCAGTACTTC
CDR3aa: CASSLSDPSSYEQYF

d_gene: .
j_gene: TRBJ1-2
abundance: .
v_gene: TRBV30
CDR3nt: TGTGCCTGGAGTGACACGACGGAGGGCTACACCTTC
CDR3aa: CAWSDTTEGYTF

d_gene: TRBD1
j_gene: TRBJ2-7
abundance: .
v_gene: TRBV10-2
CDR3nt: TGCGCCAGTGCACGGGACAGGGCGGCCCTCGAGCAGTACTTC
CDR3aa: CASARDRAALEQYF

d_gene: TRBD2
j_gene: TRBJ2-7
abundance: .
v_gene: TRBV30
CDR3nt: TGTGCCTGGAGTGCGGGGGGGGGCCATTACGAGCAGTACTTC
CDR3aa: CAWSAGGGHYEQYF

d_gene: .
j_gene: TRBJ2-7
abundance: .
v_gene: TRBV5-4
CDR3nt: TGTGCCAGCAGCTTGGGCAGGGGATATTCCTACGAGCAGTACTTC
CDR3aa: CASSLGRGYSYEQYF

d_gene: .
j_gene: TRBJ2-1
abundance: .
v_gene: TRBV19
CDR3nt: .
CDR3aa: CASTSVVNEQFF

d_gene: .
j_gene: TRBJ2-2
abundance: .
v_gene: TRBV7-8
CDR3nt: TGTGCCAGCAGCTTAACCTCAGTCGACGGGGAGCTGTTTTTT
CDR3aa: CASSLTSVDGELFF

d_gene: .
j_gene: TRBJ2-7
abundance: .
v_gene: TRBV5-1
CDR3nt: TGCGCCAGCAGCTTGGACAGATCCTACGAGCAGTACTTC
CDR3aa: CASSLDRSYEQYF

d_gene: TRBD1
j_gene: TRBJ2-3
abundance: once
v_gene: TRBV5-8
CDR3nt: TGTGCCAGCAGCCCGGGCTGGACAGGATCTGCAGGAAGGTATTTT
CDR3aa: CASSPGWTGSAGRYF

d_gene: TRBD2
j_gene: TRBJ2-3
abundance: .
v_gene: TRBV10-3
CDR3nt: TGTGCCATCAGACCGGGACTAGCGGGGGGAAATAACACAGATACGCAGTATTTT
CDR3aa: CAIRPGLAGGNNTDTQYF

d_gene: TRBD1
j_gene: TRBJ2-1
abundance: .
v_gene: TRBV5-6
CDR3nt: TGTGCCAGCAGCTATGACAGGGCCTACTACAATGAGCAGTTCTTC
CDR3aa: CASSYDRAYYNEQFF

d_gene: TRBD2
j_gene: TRBJ2-7
abundance: .
v_gene: TRBV27
CDR3nt: TGTGCCAGCAGGCCCACTAGCGTTAGCTCCTACGAGCAGTACTTC
CDR3aa: CASRPTSVSSYEQYF

d_gene: TRBD1
j_gene: TRBJ2-1
abundance: .
v_gene: TRBV7-2
CDR3nt: TGTGCCAGCAGCTCGGACAGGTGGGGCAATGAGCAGTTCTTC
CDR3aa: CASSSDRWGNEQFF

d_gene: .
j_gene: TRBJ1-2
abundance: .
v_gene: TRBV27
CDR3nt: TGTGCCAGCAGCCGGGGGGCAAACTTTAACTATGGCTACACCTTC
CDR3aa: CASSRGANFNYGYTF

d_gene: TRBD1
j_gene: TRBJ1-4
abundance: .
v_gene: TRBV30
CDR3nt: TGTGCCTGGAGTGGGGCAAGCGGGACAGGGCGTGAAAAACTGTTTTTT
CDR3aa: CAWSGASGTGREKLFF

d_gene: .
j_gene: TRBJ2-2
abundance: .
v_gene: TRBV7-6
CDR3nt: TGTGCCAGCAGCCTCAGGACAGCGGGGGAGCTGTTTTTT
CDR3aa: CASSLRTAGELFF

d_gene: TRBD1
j_gene: TRBJ2-7
abundance: .
v_gene: TRBV2
CDR3nt: TGTGCCAGCAGTGAAGGACAGGGCTACTCCTACGAGCAGTACTTC
CDR3aa: CASSEGQGYSYEQYF

d_gene: TRBD2
j_gene: TRBJ2-1
abundance: .
v_gene: TRBV2
CDR3nt: TGTGCCAGCAGCAAGGAGACTAGCGGGGCGGTGTTCTTC
CDR3aa: CASSKETSGAVFF

d_gene: .
j_gene: TRBJ1-5
abundance: .
v_gene: TRBV18
CDR3nt: TGTGCCAGCTCAACTCGACAGTCTTCGAACGGCAATCAGCCCCAGCATTTT
CDR3aa: CASSTRQSSNGNQPQHF

d_gene: TRBD1
j_gene: TRBJ1-2
abundance: .
v_gene: TRBV6-1
CDR3nt: TGTGCCAGCCAAAAGGGGGACAGGGTAAACTATGGCTACACCTTC
CDR3aa: CASQKGDRVNYGYTF

d_gene: TRBD2
j_gene: TRBJ2-3
abundance: .
v_gene: TRBV5-1
CDR3nt: TGCGCCAGCACCCCCGAACTAGCGGACACAGATACGCAGTATTTT
CDR3aa: CASTPELADTDTQYF

d_gene: TRBD1
j_gene: TRBJ2-7
abundance: .
v_gene: TRBV29-1
CDR3nt: TGCAGCGTTAACGGGGACGACAGGGGCCCTTACGAGCAGTACTTC
CDR3aa: CSVNGDDRGPYEQYF

d_gene: .
j_gene: TRBJ2-7
abundance: .
v_gene: TRBV30
CDR3nt: TGTGCCTGGGGGCAGGGCGGCTACGAGCAGTACTTC
CDR3aa: CAWGQGGYEQYF

d_gene: TRBD1
j_gene: TRBJ2-7
abundance: .
v_gene: TRBV6-1
CDR3nt: TGTGCCAGCAGTGAATGGCTTGGGGGACAGGGGACCTACGAGCAGTACTTC
CDR3aa: CASSEWLGGQGTYEQYF

d_gene: .
j_gene: TRBJ2-6
abundance: .
v_gene: TRBV5-1
CDR3nt: TGCGCCAGCATGACCCCAGGCTCTGGGGCCAACGTCCTGACTTTC
CDR3aa: CASMTPGSGANVLTF

d_gene: .
j_gene: TRBJ1-1
abundance: .
v_gene: TRBV6-6
CDR3nt: TGTGCCAGCAGTTACTCCGGAGTCATGAACACTGAAGCTTTCTTT
CDR3aa: CASSYSGVMNTEAFF

d_gene: .
j_gene: TRBJ1-1
abundance: .
v_gene: TRBV11-2
CDR3nt: TGTGCCAGCAGCGACGGGTCAGAAGAAGCTTTCTTT
CDR3aa: CASSDGSEEAFF

d_gene: TRBD1
j_gene: TRBJ2-7
abundance: .
v_gene: TRBV29-1
CDR3nt: TGCAGCGTTTATACAGGGGCCGAGCAGTACTTC
CDR3aa: CSVYTGAEQYF

d_gene: .
j_gene: TRBJ2-7
abundance: .
v_gene: TRBV9
CDR3nt: TGTGCCAGCAGCGTAGATAGTCTTTCCTACGAGCAGTACTTC
CDR3aa: CASSVDSLSYEQYF

d_gene: TRBD1
j_gene: TRBJ1-5
abundance: .
v_gene: TRBV5-1
CDR3nt: TGCGCCAGCAGCTTGGATCAACAGGGGAGCAATCAGCCCCAGCATTTT
CDR3aa: CASSLDQQGSNQPQHF

d_gene: TRBD1
j_gene: TRBJ1-1
abundance: .
v_gene: TRBV6-5
CDR3nt: TGTGCCAGCAGTTCCGGGACAGGGTTCGGAGCTTTCTTT
CDR3aa: CASSSGTGFGAFF

d_gene: .
j_gene: TRBJ2-5
abundance: .
v_gene: TRBV19
CDR3nt: TGTGCCAGTAGTATAGGTTCAGGTGGAGAGACCCAGTACTTC
CDR3aa: CASSIGSGGETQYF

d_gene: TRBD1
j_gene: TRBJ1-5
abundance: once
v_gene: TRBV5-8
CDR3nt: TGTGCCAGCAGCTCCGCGGGGACAGGGAGGGCGGCCCAGCATTTT
CDR3aa: CASSSAGTGRAAQHF

d_gene: .
j_gene: TRBJ1-4
abundance: .
v_gene: TRBV5-1
CDR3nt: TGCGCCAGCAGCGAACAGGGTAGTGAAAAACTGTTTTTT
CDR3aa: CASSEQGSEKLFF

d_gene: .
j_gene: TRBJ2-2
abundance: .
v_gene: TRBV2
CDR3nt: TGTGCCAGTAGAGAAGCAGGGAGGACCGGGGAGCTGTTTTTT
CDR3aa: CASREAGRTGELFF

d_gene: .
j_gene: TRBJ2-7
abundance: .
v_gene: TRBV14
CDR3nt: TGTGCCAGCAGCCAAGTCCCAGATTCCTACGAGCAGTACTTC
CDR3aa: CASSQVPDSYEQYF

d_gene: TRBD2
j_gene: TRBJ2-5
abundance: once
v_gene: TRBV5-6
CDR3nt: TGTGCCAGCAGCTCTTCTAGCGGAATGGAGACCCAGTACTTC
CDR3aa: CASSSSSGMETQYF

d_gene: .
j_gene: TRBJ2-3
abundance: .
v_gene: TRBV9
CDR3nt: TGTGCCAGCAGCGCCGGTACCACAGATACGCAGTATTTT
CDR3aa: CASSAGTTDTQYF

d_gene: TRBD1
j_gene: TRBJ2-2
abundance: .
v_gene: TRBV5-1
CDR3nt: TGCGCCAGCAGCAAGGACAGGGGCACCGGGGAGCTGTTTTTT
CDR3aa: CASSKDRGTGELFF

d_gene: .
j_gene: TRBJ2-1
abundance: .
v_gene: TRBV19
CDR3nt: TGTGCCAGTAGTATAGGTGGGACAATCAATGAGCAGTTCTTC
CDR3aa: CASSIGGTINEQFF

d_gene: TRBD2
j_gene: TRBJ2-2
abundance: .
v_gene: TRBV5-1
CDR3nt: TGCGCCAGCGTCCCGGGAGGGGCGCGAACCGGGGAGCTGTTTTTT
CDR3aa: CASVPGGARTGELFF

d_gene: TRBD2
j_gene: TRBJ2-1
abundance: .
v_gene: TRBV7-3
CDR3nt: TGTGCCAGCAGCGTGGGACTAGCGGGGTATAATGAGCAGTTCTTC
CDR3aa: CASSVGLAGYNEQFF

d_gene: .
j_gene: TRBJ1-5
abundance: few
v_gene: TRBV7-6
CDR3nt: TGTGCCAGCAGCTTAGGGCCGAGCAATCAGCCCCAGCATTTT
CDR3aa: CASSLGPSNQPQHF

d_gene: TRBD2
j_gene: TRBJ2-3
abundance: .
v_gene: TRBV10-3
CDR3nt: TGTGCCATCAGTAGGACACCCGGGGGGGTGGGCACAGATACGCAGTATTTT
CDR3aa: CAISRTPGGVGTDTQYF

d_gene: TRBD1
j_gene: TRBJ1-2
abundance: few
v_gene: TRBV5-1
CDR3nt: TGCGCCAGCAGCTTGGTGTCGGGACAGGTTGACCTATATGGCTACACCTTC
CDR3aa: CASSLVSGQVDLYGYTF

d_gene: TRBD2
j_gene: TRBJ2-1
abundance: .
v_gene: TRBV18
CDR3nt: TGTGCCAGCTCACCACCGGGGGGGAACAATGAGCAGTTCTTC
CDR3aa: CASSPPGGNNEQFF

d_gene: TRBD1
j_gene: TRBJ1-2
abundance: once
v_gene: TRBV6-1
CDR3nt: TGTGCCAGCAGGCTACAGGGGGGTGATGGCTGCACCTTC
CDR3aa: CASRLQGGDGCTF